Sequencing of this T cell receptor (beta chain) was carried out in a study of blood T cell repertoires in COVID-19. This clone was observed once. In the authors' workflow: Using reference gene primer amplification, nucleated cell counts were estimated. The assay was immunoSEQ multiplex PCR, and TCRdb's table has in-frame clones only and misses some. V and J calls and clone size are as listed in that table; D and trimming were resolved from the DNA. The sample includes 84,000 or so clones, roughly 88% of them seen just once. The CDR3 has 13 amino acids. Germline V gene lookup returns CDR1 SGHRS and CDR2 YFSETQ. Trimming stripped 4 bases from V and 9 bases from J, with 17 bases between.

The sample consisted of peripheral blood. The TCR was taken from a man aged 65 to 79 with acute or convalescent COVID-19. This rearrangement joins TRBV5-1 to TRBJ2-7, with TRBD2 as a possible D gene (7 bases). The CDR3 region has the DNA TGCGCCAGCAGCCCCCAAGGGGGGGAGGTGCAGTACTTC. This codes for CASSPQGGEVQYF.